Listed below are T cell receptor beta chains from one sample, sequenced in a study of cytomegalovirus exposure and HLA in healthy donors. Method: immunoSEQ multiplex PCR; TCRdb's copy keeps in-frame clones and lacks some. Of about 110,000 clones in the sample, under 80% were seen once. Sequences were obtained from PBMCs. The receptors come from a woman aged 45-65 years in good health and CMV-seropositive. Both conserved end residues are part of each CDR3. A D gene is named only where the DNA matches it firmly. Part of the rows lack a size; the others show once, few, many or a class for expanded clones.

v_gene	d_gene	abundance	j_gene	CDR3nt	CDR3aa
TRBV6-5	.	.	TRBJ1-2	TGTGCCAGCAGTGAATCTGGCATCTACTATGGCTACACCTTC	CASSESGIYYGYTF
TRBV7-3	.	.	TRBJ2-7	TGTGCCAGCAGCTTAACGGGGGGGCAGAACTACGAGCAGTACTTC	CASSLTGGQNYEQYF
TRBV5-1	TRBD2	once	TRBJ2-5	TGCGCCAGCAGCTTGGCCCCTAGCGGGGGGGCCAGAGAGACCCAGTACTTC	CASSLAPSGGARETQYF
TRBV2	TRBD2	.	TRBJ2-7	TGTGCCAGCAGCCGGGAGGTAGCGGAGTCCTACGAGCAGTACTTC	CASSREVAESYEQYF
TRBV20-1	TRBD1	.	TRBJ1-1	TGCAGTGCAACAGGGGGCACTGAAGCTTTCTTT	CSATGGTEAFF
TRBV5-1	.	.	TRBJ2-3	TGCGCCAGCAGCTTAGGGGAAGATACGCAGTATTTT	CASSLGEDTQYF
TRBV7-3	.	.	TRBJ2-1	TGTGCCAGCAGCCCCCAAGGGACTGACTCGGTTAGGTTCTTC	CASSPQGTDSVRFF
TRBV19	TRBD1	.	TRBJ1-1	TGTGCCAGTAGGCCCACAGGGGAGGCTGAAGCTTTCTTT	CASRPTGEAEAFF
TRBV6-1	TRBD2	.	TRBJ2-3	TGTGCCAGCAGTTTAGCGGGAGAGGGGACAGATACGCAGTATTTT	CASSLAGEGTDTQYF
TRBV7-8	.	.	TRBJ2-5	TGTGCTTCGACTAGGGGAAGCGCAGAGACCCAGTACTTC	CASTRGSAETQYF
TRBV9	.	.	TRBJ2-1	TGTGCCAGCAGCTCCAGCCCGGGTCCCTACAATGAGCAGTTCTTC	CASSSSPGPYNEQFF
TRBV5-1	.	.	TRBJ2-3	TGCGCCAGCAGCCCGCGTAGCGCCTCTAGCACAGATACGCAGTATTTT	CASSPRSASSTDTQYF
TRBV10-2	.	.	TRBJ1-2	TGCGCCAGCGTCCCCTCGACGACCCCCGGGTATGGCTACACCTTC	CASVPSTTPGYGYTF
TRBV14	.	.	TRBJ2-7	TGTGCCAGCAGCCTAGTCGACGGCCGGGGAGAGCAGTACTTC	CASSLVDGRGEQYF
TRBV6-5	.	few	TRBJ1-2	TGTGCCAGCAGTTACTCGAGAAGGGGGAACGATGGCTACACCTTC	CASSYSRRGNDGYTF
TRBV9	TRBD1	.	TRBJ2-7	TGTGCCAGCAGCCCCGGACAGGGGGCGAGCGAGCAGTACTTC	CASSPGQGASEQYF
TRBV7-8	.	.	TRBJ2-7	TGTGCCAGCAGCTTACCGGACAGTTCCTACGAGCAGTACTTC	CASSLPDSSYEQYF
TRBV5-4	.	.	TRBJ2-3	TGTGCCAGCAGCTCGGGGGGCCCATCCCCAGATACGCAGTATTTT	CASSSGGPSPDTQYF
TRBV19	.	.	TRBJ2-5	TGTGCCAGTAGTATAGACGAAGAGACCCAGTACTTC	CASSIDEETQYF
TRBV21-1	.	.	TRBJ1-5	TGTGCCAGCAGCCAATACAGGGGGCGGCCATATAGCAATCAGCCCCAGCATTTT	CASSQYRGRPYSNQPQHF
TRBV7-2	TRBD1	.	TRBJ1-6	TGTGCCAGCAGCTTAGCAGGGGGCAATTCACCCCTCCACTTT	CASSLAGGNSPLHF
TRBV4-2	.	.	TRBJ1-1	TGTGCCAGCAGCCTCCTAGGGGGCACTGAAGCTTTCTTT	CASSLLGGTEAFF
TRBV5-4	TRBD1	.	TRBJ1-1	TGTGCCACCAGGGACAGTATGAACACTGAAGCTTTCTTT	CATRDSMNTEAFF
TRBV4-1	TRBD2	few	TRBJ2-1	TGCGCCAGCAGCCAAGCCCGCCCAGCGGGGTACAATGAGCAGTTCTTC	CASSQARPAGYNEQFF
TRBV6-6	.	.	TRBJ1-4	TGTGCCAGCAGTTACTCTGGGGCTCTTTGGGAAAAACTGTTTTTT	CASSYSGALWEKLFF
TRBV5-6	TRBD2	.	TRBJ2-4	TGTGCCAGCAGTCCAGACGGGGGGTCTCTCCCAAACATTCAGTACTTC	CASSPDGGSLPNIQYF
TRBV11-2	TRBD1	.	TRBJ2-7	TGTGCCAGCAGCTTTTATCAGGGGGACTACGAGCAGTACTTC	CASSFYQGDYEQYF
TRBV27	TRBD1	.	TRBJ2-1	TGTGCCAGCAGATGGGACAGCTACAATGAGCAGTTCTTC	CASRWDSYNEQFF
TRBV5-1	.	few	TRBJ1-1	TGCGCCAGCAGCTTCGGACAGAACACTGAAGCTTTCTTT	CASSFGQNTEAFF
TRBV7-9	.	.	TRBJ1-6	TGTGCCAGCAGCTTAGTTGGGAGGGGTATTAGAAATTCACCCCTCCACTTT	CASSLVGRGIRNSPLHF
TRBV19	TRBD2	.	TRBJ2-5	TGTGCCAGTAGTATACGGCTAGCGGGATTGAGGGAGCAGTACTTC	CASSIRLAGLREQYF
TRBV18	.	few	TRBJ1-1	TGTGCCAGCTCACCACCGGGGGCGCGAACCACTGAAGCTTTCTTT	CASSPPGARTTEAFF
TRBV29-1	TRBD1	.	TRBJ1-2	TGCAGCGTTGAAGCAGGGGGCGGGTATGGCTACACCTTC	CSVEAGGGYGYTF
TRBV19	TRBD1	.	TRBJ1-3	TGTGCCACCCTCCTCGGACAGGGGGCTCCTGGAAACACCATATATTTT	CATLLGQGAPGNTIYF
TRBV7-2	TRBD1	.	TRBJ1-6	TGTGCCAGCAGCTTAGCTTCCACAGGGGGCGATTCACCCCTCCACTTT	CASSLASTGGDSPLHF
TRBV5-5	TRBD2	.	TRBJ2-5	TGTGCCAGCACCCTGGGACTAGCGGGGGGGCGGGAGACCCAGTACTTC	CASTLGLAGGRETQYF
TRBV10-3	.	.	TRBJ1-1	TGTGCCATCAGGGATGACAAGAACACTGAAGCTTTCTTT	CAIRDDKNTEAFF
TRBV19	.	.	TRBJ2-1	TGTGCTACCCGACAGAGCTTAGCGGAACCAAACTGGGGCTCCTACAATGAGCAGTTCTTC	CATRQSLAEPNWGSYNEQFF
TRBV7-3	TRBD2	.	TRBJ2-1	TGTGCCAGCTCCCTCTTAATGGCGGGAGATAATGAGCAGTTCTTC	CASSLLMAGDNEQFF
TRBV5-6	TRBD2	.	TRBJ2-1	TGTGCCAGCAGCTTGGAGATGAAGCGGGGGTACAATGAGCAGTTCTTC	CASSLEMKRGYNEQFF
TRBV11-2	.	.	TRBJ1-1	TGTGCCAGCAGCTTATCTCACACTGAAGCTTTCTTT	CASSLSHTEAFF
TRBV4-1	.	.	TRBJ1-2	TGCGCCGGGTATTGGGGGGGATTGGATGGCTACACCTTC	CAGYWGGLDGYTF
TRBV27	TRBD1	.	TRBJ1-4	TGTGCCAGCAGTCCCGGGACAGTGAATGAAAAACTGTTTTTT	CASSPGTVNEKLFF